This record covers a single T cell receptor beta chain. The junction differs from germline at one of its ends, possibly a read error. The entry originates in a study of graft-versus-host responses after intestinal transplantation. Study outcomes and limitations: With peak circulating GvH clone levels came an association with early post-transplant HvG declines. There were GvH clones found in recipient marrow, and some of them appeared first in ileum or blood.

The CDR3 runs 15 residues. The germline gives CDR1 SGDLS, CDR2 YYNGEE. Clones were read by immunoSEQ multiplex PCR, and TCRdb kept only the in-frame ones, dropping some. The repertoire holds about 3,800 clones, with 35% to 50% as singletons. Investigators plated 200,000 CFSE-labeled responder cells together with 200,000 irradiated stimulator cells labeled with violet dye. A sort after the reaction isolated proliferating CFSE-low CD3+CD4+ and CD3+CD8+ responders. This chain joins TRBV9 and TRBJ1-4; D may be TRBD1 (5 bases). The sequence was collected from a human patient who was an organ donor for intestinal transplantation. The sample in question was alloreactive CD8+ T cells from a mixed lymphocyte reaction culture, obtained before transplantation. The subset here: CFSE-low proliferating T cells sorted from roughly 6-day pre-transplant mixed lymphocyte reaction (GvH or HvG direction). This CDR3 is CASNPWGGVMGKTVF. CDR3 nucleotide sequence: TGTGCCAGCAACCCCTGGGGAGGGGTTATGGGAAAAACTGTTTTT.